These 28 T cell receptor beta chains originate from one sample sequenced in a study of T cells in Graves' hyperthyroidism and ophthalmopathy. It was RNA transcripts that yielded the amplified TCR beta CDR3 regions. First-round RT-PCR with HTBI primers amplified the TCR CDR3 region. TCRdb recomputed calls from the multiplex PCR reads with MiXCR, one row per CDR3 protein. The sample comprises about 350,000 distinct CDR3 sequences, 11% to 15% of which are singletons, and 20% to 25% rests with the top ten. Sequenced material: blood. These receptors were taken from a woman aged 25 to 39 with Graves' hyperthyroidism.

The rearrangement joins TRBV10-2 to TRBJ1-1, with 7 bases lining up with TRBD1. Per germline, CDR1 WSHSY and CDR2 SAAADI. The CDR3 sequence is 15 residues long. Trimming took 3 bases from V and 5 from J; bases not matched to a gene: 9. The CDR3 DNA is TGCGCCAGCAGTGAAGACAGGGTTTTAAGTACTGAAGCTTTCTTT. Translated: CASSEDRVLSTEAFF.

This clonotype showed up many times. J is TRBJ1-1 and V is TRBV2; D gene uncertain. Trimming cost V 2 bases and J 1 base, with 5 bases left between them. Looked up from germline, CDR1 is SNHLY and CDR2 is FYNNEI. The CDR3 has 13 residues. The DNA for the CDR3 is TGTGCCAGCAGTGAAACCGGGAACACTGAAGCTTTCTTT. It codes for CASSETGNTEAFF.

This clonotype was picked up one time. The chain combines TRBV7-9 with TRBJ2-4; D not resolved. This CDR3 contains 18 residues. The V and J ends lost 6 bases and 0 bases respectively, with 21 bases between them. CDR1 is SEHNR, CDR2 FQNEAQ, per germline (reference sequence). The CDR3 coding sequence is TGTGCCAGCAGGCAACGGCCTCCGCCGGTGATAGCCAAAAACATTCAGTACTTC. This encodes CASRQRPPPVIAKNIQYF.

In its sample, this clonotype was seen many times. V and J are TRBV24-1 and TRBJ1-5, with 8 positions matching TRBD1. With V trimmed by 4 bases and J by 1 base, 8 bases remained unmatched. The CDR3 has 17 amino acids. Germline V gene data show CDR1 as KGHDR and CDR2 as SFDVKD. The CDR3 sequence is CATSDNTGTGSNQPQHF. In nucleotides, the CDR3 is TGTGCCACCAGTGACAACACCGGGACAGGAAGCAATCAGCCCCAGCATTTT.

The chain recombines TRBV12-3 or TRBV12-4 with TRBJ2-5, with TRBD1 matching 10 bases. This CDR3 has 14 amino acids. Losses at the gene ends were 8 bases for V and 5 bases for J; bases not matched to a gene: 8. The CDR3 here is CASHPGQGRETQYF. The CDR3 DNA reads TGTGCCAGCCATCCGGGACAGGGGCGGGAGACCCAGTACTTC.

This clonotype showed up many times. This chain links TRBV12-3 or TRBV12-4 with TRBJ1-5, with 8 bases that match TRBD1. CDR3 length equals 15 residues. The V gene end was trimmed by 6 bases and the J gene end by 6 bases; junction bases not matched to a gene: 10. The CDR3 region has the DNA TGTGCCAGCAGCCCCGGACAGGGAGGTGTTCAGCCCCAGCATTTT. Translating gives CASSPGQGGVQPQHF.

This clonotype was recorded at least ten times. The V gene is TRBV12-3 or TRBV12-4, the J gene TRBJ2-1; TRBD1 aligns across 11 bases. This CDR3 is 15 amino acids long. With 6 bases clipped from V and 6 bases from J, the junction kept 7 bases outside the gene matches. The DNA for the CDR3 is TGTGCCAGCAGCCCCCCGGGACAGGGGGTCAATGAGCAGTTCTTC. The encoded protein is CASSPPGQGVNEQFF.

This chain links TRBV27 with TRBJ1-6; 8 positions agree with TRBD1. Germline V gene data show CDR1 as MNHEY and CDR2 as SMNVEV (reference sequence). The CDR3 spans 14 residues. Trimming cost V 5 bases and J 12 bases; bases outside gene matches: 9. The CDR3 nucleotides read TGTGCCAGCAGTATTAACAGGGGGACGCAACCCCTCCACTTT. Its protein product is CASSINRGTQPLHF.

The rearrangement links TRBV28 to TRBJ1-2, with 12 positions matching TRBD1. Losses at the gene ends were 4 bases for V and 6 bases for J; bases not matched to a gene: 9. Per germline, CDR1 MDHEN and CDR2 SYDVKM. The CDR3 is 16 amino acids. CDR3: CASSSFPGQGADGYTF. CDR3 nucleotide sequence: TGTGCCAGCAGTTCATTCCCGGGACAGGGGGCCGATGGCTACACCTTC.

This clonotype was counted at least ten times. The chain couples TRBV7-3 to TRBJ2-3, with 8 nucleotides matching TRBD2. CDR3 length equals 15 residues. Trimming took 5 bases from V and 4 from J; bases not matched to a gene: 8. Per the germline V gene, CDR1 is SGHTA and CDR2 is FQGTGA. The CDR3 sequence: CASSAEAGDSDTQYF. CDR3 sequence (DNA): TGTGCCAGCAGCGCTGAAGCGGGAGACTCAGATACGCAGTATTTT.

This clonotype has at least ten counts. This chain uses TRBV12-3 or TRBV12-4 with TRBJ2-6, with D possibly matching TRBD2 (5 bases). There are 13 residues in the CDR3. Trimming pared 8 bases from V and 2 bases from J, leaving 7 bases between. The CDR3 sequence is CASGETGANVLTF. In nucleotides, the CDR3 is TGTGCCAGCGGGGAGACTGGGGCCAACGTCCTGACTTTC.

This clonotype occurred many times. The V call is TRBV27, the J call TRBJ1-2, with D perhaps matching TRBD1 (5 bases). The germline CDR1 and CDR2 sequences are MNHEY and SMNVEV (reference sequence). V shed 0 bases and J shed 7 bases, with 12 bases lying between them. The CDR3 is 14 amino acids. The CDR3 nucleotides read TGTGCCAGCAGTTTATCGCTCGGGGGAGGTGGCTACACCTTC. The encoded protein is CASSLSLGGGGYTF.

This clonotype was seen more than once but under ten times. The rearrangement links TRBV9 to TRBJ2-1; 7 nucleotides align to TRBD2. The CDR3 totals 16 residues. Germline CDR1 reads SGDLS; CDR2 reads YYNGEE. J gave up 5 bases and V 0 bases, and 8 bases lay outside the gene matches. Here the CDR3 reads CASSVVPAGPHNEQFF. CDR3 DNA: TGTGCCAGCAGCGTAGTCCCAGCGGGGCCACACAATGAGCAGTTCTTC.

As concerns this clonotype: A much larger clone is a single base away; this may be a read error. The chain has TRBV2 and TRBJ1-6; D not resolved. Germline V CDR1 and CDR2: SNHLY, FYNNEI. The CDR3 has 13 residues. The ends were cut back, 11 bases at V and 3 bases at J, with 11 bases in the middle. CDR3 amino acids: CAGVRNYNSPLHF. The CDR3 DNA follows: TGTGCCGGCGTACGGAACTATAATTCACCCCTCCACTTT.

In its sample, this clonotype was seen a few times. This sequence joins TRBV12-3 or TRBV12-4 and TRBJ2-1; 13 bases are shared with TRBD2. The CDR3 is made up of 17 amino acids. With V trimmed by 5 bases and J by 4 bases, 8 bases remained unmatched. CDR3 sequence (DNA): TGTGCCAGCAGTCCCACCCGGGGACTAGCGGGATACAATGAGCAGTTCTTC. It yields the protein CASSPTRGLAGYNEQFF.

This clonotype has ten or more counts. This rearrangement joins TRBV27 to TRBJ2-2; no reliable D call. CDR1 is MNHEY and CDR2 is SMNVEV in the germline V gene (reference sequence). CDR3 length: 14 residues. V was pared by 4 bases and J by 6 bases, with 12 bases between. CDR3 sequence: CASSSTLQAGELFF. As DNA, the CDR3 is TGTGCCAGCAGTTCCACCCTCCAGGCCGGGGAGCTGTTTTTT.

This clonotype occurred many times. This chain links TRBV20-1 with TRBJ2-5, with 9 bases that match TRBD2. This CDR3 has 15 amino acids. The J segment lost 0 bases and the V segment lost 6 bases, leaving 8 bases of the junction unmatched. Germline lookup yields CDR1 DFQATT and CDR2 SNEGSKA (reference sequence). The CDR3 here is CSARRLAGNQETQYF. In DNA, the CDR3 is TGCAGTGCGAGACGGCTAGCGGGGAACCAAGAGACCCAGTACTTC.

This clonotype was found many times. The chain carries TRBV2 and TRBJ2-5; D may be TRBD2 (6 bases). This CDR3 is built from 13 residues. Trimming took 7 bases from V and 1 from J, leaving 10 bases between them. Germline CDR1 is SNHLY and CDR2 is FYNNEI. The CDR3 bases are TGTGCCAGCAAGATGGAGGGCCAAGAGACCCAGTACTTC. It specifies CASKMEGQETQYF.

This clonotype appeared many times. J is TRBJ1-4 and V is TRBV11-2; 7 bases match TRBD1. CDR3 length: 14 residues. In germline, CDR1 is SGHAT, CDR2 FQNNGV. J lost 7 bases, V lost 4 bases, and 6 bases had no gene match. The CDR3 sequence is CASSSYRGGEKLFF. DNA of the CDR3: TGTGCCAGCAGCTCATACAGGGGCGGTGAAAAACTGTTTTTT.

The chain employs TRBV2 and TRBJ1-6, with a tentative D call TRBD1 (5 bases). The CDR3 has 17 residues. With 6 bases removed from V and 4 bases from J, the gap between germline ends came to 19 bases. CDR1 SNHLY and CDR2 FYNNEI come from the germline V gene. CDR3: CASSVGRGTVYNSPLHF. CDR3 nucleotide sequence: TGTGCCAGCAGCGTAGGACGTGGGACCGTGTATAATTCACCCCTCCACTTT.

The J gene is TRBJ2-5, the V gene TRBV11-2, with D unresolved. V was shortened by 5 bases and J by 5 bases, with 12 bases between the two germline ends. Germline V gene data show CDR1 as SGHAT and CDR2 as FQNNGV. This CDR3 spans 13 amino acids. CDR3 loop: CASSRAVGETQYF. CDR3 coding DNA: TGTGCCAGCAGCCGGGCCGTTGGGGAGACCCAGTACTTC.

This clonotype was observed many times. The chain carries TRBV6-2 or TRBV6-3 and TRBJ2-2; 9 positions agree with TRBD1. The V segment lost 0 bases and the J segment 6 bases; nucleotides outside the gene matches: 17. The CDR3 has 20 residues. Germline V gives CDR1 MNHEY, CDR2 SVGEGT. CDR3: CASSYSTGTGSLIRAGELFF. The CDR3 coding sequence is TGTGCCAGCAGTTACTCGACTGGGACAGGGTCCTTGATTAGGGCCGGGGAGCTGTTTTTT.

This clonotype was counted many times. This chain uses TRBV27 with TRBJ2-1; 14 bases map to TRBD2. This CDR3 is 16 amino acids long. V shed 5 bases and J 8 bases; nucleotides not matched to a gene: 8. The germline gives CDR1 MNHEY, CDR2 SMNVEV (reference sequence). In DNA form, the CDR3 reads TGTGCCAGCAGTCCTTCGACTAGCGGGAGGGTGGATGAGCAGTTCTTC. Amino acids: CASSPSTSGRVDEQFF.

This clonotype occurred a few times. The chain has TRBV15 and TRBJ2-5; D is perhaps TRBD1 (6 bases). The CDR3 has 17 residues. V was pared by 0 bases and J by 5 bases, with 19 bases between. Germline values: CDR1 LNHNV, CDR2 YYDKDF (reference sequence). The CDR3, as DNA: TGTGCCACCAGCAGAGACAAAGTACGAGGGGGACGGGAGACCCAGTACTTC. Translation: CATSRDKVRGGRETQYF.

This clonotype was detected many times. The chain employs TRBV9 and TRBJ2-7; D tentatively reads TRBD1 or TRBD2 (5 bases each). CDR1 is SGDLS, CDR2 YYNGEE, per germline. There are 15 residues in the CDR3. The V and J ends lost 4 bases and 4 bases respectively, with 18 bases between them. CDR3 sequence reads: CASSPSPLTDYEQYF. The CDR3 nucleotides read TGTGCCAGCAGCCCTAGCCCCCTGACAGATTACGAGCAGTACTTC.

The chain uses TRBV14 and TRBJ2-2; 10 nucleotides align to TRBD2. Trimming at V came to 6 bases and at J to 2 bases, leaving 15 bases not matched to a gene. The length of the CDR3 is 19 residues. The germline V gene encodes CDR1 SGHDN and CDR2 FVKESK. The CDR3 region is CASSRPRFSGRGNTGELFF. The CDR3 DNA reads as TGTGCCAGCAGTCGTCCAAGGTTCAGCGGGAGGGGAAACACCGGGGAGCTGTTTTTT.

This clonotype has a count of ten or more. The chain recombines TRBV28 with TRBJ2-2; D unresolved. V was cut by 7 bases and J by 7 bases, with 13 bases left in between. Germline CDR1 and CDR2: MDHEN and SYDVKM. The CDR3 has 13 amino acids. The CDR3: CASTLRLSGELFF. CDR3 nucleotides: TGTGCCAGCACCTTGAGGTTGAGCGGGGAGCTGTTTTTT.

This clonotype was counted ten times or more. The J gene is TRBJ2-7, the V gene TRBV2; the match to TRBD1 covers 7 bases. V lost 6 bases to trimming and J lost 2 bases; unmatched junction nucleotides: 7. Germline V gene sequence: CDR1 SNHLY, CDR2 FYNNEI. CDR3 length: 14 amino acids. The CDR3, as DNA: TGTGCCAGCAGCATGTTGGGACAGACCTACGAGCAGTACTTC. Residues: CASSMLGQTYEQYF.